This TCR beta chain was sequenced during a study of vaccination and CD4 T cells after COVID-19. General study results and limits: Clonotypes reactive to SARS-CoV-2 had a median that went up from approximately 21 to 38, but not significantly. Convalescent patients' clones that were vaccine-specific were spike mono-reactive in 304 of 307 cases.

This clonotype was seen a handful of times. The antigen remains unidentified. Oncomine TCR Beta short-read sequencing was applied to DNA from cultured CD4+ T cells. In TCRdb, the PCR reads were re-called with MiXCR into one record per CDR3 protein. The profile covers around 13,000 distinct CDR3 sequences, with about 36% appearing a single time and about 17% taken by the ten largest. Described treatment: roughly 10-day PBMC culture with coronavirus spike peptide pools or control peptides (ViraFEST assay). The CDR3 covers 12 residues. The junction had 2 bases not matched to a gene; V was cut back by 2 bases and J by 10 bases. Germline assignment: CDR1 ENHRY and CDR2 SYGVKD.

The TCR was taken from a human donor with COVID-19. Sequencing was performed on cultured CD4+ T cells from blood. The chain employs TRBV10-3 and TRBJ1-2; TRBD1 aligns across 9 bases. The CDR3 loop reads CAISEGQGTYTF. The CDR3 bases are TGTGCCATCAGTGAGGGACAGGGGACCTACACCTTC.